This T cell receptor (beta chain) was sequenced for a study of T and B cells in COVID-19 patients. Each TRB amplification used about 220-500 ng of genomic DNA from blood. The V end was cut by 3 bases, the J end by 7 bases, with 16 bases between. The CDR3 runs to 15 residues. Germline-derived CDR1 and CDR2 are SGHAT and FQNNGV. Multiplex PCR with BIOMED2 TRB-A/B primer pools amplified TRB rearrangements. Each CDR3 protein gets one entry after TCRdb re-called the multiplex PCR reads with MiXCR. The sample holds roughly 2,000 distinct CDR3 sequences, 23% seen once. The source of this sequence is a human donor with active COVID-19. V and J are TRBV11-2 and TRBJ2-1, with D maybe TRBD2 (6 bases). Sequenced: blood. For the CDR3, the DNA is TGTGCCAGCAGCTTTGTCGGGAGTGGGCAAAATGAGCAGTTCTTC. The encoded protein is CASSFVGSGQNEQFF.